These 10 T cell receptor beta chains were all obtained from the same sample, sequenced in a study of PD-1 blockade in classical Hodgkin lymphoma. Assay: immunoSEQ multiplex PCR; the TCRdb copy retains only in-frame clones and omits some. The sample includes some 93,000 clones, 75% to 90% of them seen just once. Every one of the patients relapsed after autologous stem cell transplantation (brentuximab vedotin exposure was variable). The sample consisted of peripheral blood mononuclear cells (PBMCs), taken before the second cycle of nivolumab. These receptors originate from a human donor with classical Hodgkin lymphoma.

The gene calls are TRBV6-5 and TRBJ2-7; D may match TRBD1 or TRBD2 (5 bases each). This CDR3 contains 16 residues. Germline CDR1 MNHEY, CDR2 SVGAGI. Trimming stripped 2 bases from V and 0 bases from J, with 14 bases between. CDR3 DNA: TGTGCCAGCAGTTACAGAGGGGCAGGGATCTCCTACGAGCAGTACTTC. As protein: CASSYRGAGISYEQYF.

In nucleotides, the CDR3 is TGTGCCAGCAACGCTCGGTTCGGGGCACCGGGTTACAATGAGCAGTTCTTC. Its translation: CASNARFGAPGYNEQFF. The chain is built from TRBV7-9 and TRBJ2-1, with D perhaps given as TRBD1 or TRBD2 (5 bases each). The CDR3 has 17 residues. Germline CDR1 and CDR2: SEHNR and FQNEAQ (reference sequence). V lost 7 bases to trimming and J lost 4 bases, with 23 bases between them.

This rearrangement joins TRBV18 to TRBJ1-5, with 9 bases matching TRBD1. This CDR3 contains 18 residues. The J segment lost 2 bases and the V segment lost 3 bases, leaving 11 bases of the junction unmatched. Germline-derived CDR1 and CDR2 are KGHSH and LQKENI. CDR3 residues: CASSPGLQGAFGNQPQHF. The CDR3 region has the DNA TGTGCCAGCTCACCGGGACTACAGGGGGCGTTTGGCAATCAGCCCCAGCATTTT.

This clone was recorded a few times. This rearrangement joins TRBV28 to TRBJ2-7; 8 nucleotides line up with TRBD1. The ends lost 4 bases at V and 0 bases at J; junction bases unmatched: 11. The germline V gene encodes CDR1 MDHEN and CDR2 SYDVKM. The CDR3 extends over 17 amino acids. CDR3 in DNA: TGTGCCAGCAGTTCCCCCCGGACAGGGACCTACTCCTACGAGCAGTACTTC. It codes for CASSSPRTGTYSYEQYF.

The table lists this clone with a count of one. The chain couples TRBV5-8 to TRBJ1-6; 8 bases fit TRBD1. The germline V gene has CDR1 SGHTS and CDR2 YDEGEE. Trimming removed 4 bases from V and 8 bases from J; junction bases left unmatched: 5. The CDR3 is 14 residues long. The CDR3 DNA is TGTGCCAGCAGCCCCGCAGGGGGCTATTCACCCCTCCACTTT. Encoded protein: CASSPAGGYSPLHF.

The V gene is TRBV18, the J gene TRBJ2-3; possible D gene TRBD1, 6 bases. Germline loops: CDR1 KGHSH, CDR2 LQKENI. V dropped 4 bases and J dropped 0 bases, with 8 bases sitting between them. This CDR3 region has 14 residues. This CDR3 is CASSLDRSTDTQYF. The CDR3 coding sequence is TGTGCCAGCTCACTAGACAGGAGCACAGATACGCAGTATTTT.

This chain joins TRBV6-5 and TRBJ2-3, with D perhaps TRBD2 (5 bases). Germline values: CDR1 MNHEY, CDR2 SVGAGI. V dropped 2 bases and J dropped 3 bases, with 6 bases sitting between them. CDR3 length: 13 amino acids. Here the CDR3 DNA reads TGTGCCAGCAGTTACGGCGGGACAGATACGCAGTATTTT. Its translation: CASSYGGTDTQYF.

V usage is TRBV10-3 and J usage is TRBJ1-2; D uncertain. Germline-derived CDR1 and CDR2 are ENHRY and SYGVKD. Deletions cut 4 bases from V and 1 base from J, with 7 bases between. This CDR3 region has 13 residues. CDR3 sequence reads: CAISADGNYGYTF. Here the CDR3 DNA reads TGTGCCATCAGTGCCGACGGTAACTATGGCTACACCTTC.

The chain employs TRBV27 and TRBJ1-3, with 7 bases lining up with TRBD1. CDR3 length: 17 residues. The J segment lost 1 base and the V segment lost 0 bases, leaving 6 bases of the junction unmatched. Germline values: CDR1 MNHEY, CDR2 SMNVEV (reference sequence). Here the CDR3 DNA reads TGTGCCAGCAGTTTATCTTGGACAGGTCCTTCTGGAAACACCATATATTTT. Translation gives CASSLSWTGPSGNTIYF.

The V and J genes are TRBV7-9 and TRBJ2-5, with 8 bases aligning to TRBD1. The J segment lost 1 base and the V segment lost 3 bases, leaving 4 bases of the junction unmatched. Germline CDR1 and CDR2: SEHNR and FQNEAQ (reference sequence). The CDR3 spans 15 residues. CDR3: CASSLGTGGQETQYF. DNA of the CDR3: TGTGCCAGCAGCTTGGGCACAGGGGGCCAAGAGACCCAGTACTTC.